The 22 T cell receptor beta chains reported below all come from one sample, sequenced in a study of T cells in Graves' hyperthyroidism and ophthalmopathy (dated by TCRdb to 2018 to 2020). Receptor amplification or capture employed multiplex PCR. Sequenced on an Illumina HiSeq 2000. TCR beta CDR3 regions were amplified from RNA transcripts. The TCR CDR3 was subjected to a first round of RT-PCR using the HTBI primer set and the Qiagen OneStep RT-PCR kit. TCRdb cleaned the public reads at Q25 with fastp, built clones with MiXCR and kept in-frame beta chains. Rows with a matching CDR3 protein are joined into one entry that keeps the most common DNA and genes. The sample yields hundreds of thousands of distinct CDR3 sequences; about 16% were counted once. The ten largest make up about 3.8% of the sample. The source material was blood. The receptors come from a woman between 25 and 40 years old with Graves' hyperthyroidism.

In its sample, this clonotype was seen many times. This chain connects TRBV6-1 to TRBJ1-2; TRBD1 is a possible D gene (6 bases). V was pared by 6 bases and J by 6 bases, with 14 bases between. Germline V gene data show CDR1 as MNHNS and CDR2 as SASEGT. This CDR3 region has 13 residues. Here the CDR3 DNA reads TGTGCCAGCAGAACGACACAGGGCGATGGCTACACCTTC. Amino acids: CASRTTQGDGYTF.

The CDR3 coding sequence is TGTGCCAGCAGCTTGAAGGCAGAATTCGGGACCCAGTACTTC. Its protein is CASSLKAEFGTQYF. The chain couples TRBV5-4 to TRBJ2-5; the D is unclear. There are 14 residues in the CDR3. Between the trimmed V and J ends, which lost 1 base and 7 bases, there was a span of 14 bases. CDR1 and CDR2 from the germline V gene are SGHNT and YYREEE (reference sequence).

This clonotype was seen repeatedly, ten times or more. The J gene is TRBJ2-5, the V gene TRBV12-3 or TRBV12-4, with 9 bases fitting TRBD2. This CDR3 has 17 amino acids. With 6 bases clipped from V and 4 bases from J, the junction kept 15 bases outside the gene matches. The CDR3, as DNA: TGTGCCAGCAGCTTTTACGGGGCGGGAGGGCATATAGAGACCCAGTACTTC. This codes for CASSFYGAGGHIETQYF.

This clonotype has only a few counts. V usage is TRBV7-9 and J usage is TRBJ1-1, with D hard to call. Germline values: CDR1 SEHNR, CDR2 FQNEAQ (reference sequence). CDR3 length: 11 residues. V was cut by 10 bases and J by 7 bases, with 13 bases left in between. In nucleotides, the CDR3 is TGTGCCACCCGCGGAGCCAATGAAGCTTTCTTT. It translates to CATRGANEAFF.

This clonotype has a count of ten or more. This CDR3 reads CASSSTGGRPQHF. As DNA, the CDR3 is TGTGCCAGCAGCTCCACCGGGGGGCGGCCCCAGCATTTT. The V and J genes are TRBV7-8 and TRBJ1-5; perhaps TRBD1 as D (6 bases). The CDR3 totals 13 residues. V lost 4 bases and J lost 9, with 13 bases in between. CDR1 and CDR2 (germline): SGHVS, FQNEAQ.

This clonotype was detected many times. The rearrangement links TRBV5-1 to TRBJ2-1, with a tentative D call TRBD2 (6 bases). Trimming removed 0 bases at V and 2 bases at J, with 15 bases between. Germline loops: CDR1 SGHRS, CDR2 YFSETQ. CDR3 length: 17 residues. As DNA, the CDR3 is TGCGCCAGCAGCTTGGGGGGAACTAGCAGGCCCTACAATGAGCAGTTCTTC. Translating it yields CASSLGGTSRPYNEQFF.

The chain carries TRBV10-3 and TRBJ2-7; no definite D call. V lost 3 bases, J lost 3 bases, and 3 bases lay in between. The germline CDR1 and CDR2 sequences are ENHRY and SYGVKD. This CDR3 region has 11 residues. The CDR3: CAISENYEQYF. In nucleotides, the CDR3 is TGTGCCATCAGTGAAAACTACGAGCAGTACTTC.

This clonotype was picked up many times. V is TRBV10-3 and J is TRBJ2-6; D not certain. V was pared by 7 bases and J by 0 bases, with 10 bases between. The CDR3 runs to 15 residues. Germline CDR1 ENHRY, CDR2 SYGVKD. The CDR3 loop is CAIMNPDSGANVLTF. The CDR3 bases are TGTGCCATCATGAATCCAGACTCTGGGGCCAACGTCCTGACTTTC.

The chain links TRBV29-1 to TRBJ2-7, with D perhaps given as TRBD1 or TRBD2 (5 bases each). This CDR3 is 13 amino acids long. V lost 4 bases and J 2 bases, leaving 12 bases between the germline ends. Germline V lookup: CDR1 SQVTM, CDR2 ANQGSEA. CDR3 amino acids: CSVGGGDPYEQYF. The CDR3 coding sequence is TGCAGCGTTGGGGGTGGGGACCCCTACGAGCAGTACTTC.

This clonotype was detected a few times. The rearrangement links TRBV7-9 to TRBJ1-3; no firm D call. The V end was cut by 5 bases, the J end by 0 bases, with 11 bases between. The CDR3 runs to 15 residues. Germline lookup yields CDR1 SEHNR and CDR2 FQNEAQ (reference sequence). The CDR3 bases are TGTGCCAGCAGCCCCCAGTGGAGCTCTGGAAACACCATATATTTT. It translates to CASSPQWSSGNTIYF.

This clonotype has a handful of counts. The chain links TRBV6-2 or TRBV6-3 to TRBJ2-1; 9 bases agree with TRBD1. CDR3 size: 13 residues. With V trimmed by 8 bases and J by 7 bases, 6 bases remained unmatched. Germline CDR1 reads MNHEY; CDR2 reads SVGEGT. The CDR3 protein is CASQRDRVNEQFF. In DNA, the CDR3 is TGTGCCAGCCAGAGGGACAGGGTAAATGAGCAGTTCTTC.

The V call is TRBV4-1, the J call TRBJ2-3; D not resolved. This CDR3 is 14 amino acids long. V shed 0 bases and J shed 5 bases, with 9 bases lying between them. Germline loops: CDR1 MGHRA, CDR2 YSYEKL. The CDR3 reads CASSQDSALDTQYF. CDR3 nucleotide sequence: TGCGCCAGCAGCCAAGACTCTGCGCTAGATACGCAGTATTTT.

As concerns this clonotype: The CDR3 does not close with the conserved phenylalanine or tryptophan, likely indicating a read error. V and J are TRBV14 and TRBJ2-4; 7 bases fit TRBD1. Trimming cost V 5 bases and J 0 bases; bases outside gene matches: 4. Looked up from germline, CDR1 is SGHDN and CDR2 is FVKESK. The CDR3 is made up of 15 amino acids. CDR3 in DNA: TGTGCCAGCAGCGACAGGGAAGGAGCCAAAAACATTCAGTACATC. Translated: CASSDREGAKNIQYI.

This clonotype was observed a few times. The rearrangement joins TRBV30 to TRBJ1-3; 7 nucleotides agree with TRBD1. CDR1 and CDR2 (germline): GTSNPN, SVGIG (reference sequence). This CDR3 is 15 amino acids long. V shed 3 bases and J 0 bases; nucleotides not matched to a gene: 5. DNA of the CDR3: TGTGCCTGGAGCCCGACAGGGAACTCTGGAAACACCATATATTTT. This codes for CAWSPTGNSGNTIYF.

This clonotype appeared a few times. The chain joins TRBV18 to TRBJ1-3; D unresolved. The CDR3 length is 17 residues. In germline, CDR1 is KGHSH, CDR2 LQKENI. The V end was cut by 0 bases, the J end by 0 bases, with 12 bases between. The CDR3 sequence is CASSPPGSRSSGNTIYF. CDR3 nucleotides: TGTGCCAGCTCACCACCCGGCTCCCGTTCCTCTGGAAACACCATATATTTT.

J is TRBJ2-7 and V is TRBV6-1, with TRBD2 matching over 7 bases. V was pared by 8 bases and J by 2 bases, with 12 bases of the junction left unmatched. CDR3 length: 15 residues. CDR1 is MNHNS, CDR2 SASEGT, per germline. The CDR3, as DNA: TGTGCCAGCGGGACTGGGGCGGGAGAGACCTACGAGCAGTACTTC. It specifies CASGTGAGETYEQYF.

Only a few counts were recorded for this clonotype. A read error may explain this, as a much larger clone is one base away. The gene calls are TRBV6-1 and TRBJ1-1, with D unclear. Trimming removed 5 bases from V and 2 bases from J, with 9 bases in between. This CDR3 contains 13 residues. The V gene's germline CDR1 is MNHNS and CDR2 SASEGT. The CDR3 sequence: CASSWADNTEAFF. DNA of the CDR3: TGTGCCAGCAGTTGGGCAGACAACACTGAAGCTTTCTTT.

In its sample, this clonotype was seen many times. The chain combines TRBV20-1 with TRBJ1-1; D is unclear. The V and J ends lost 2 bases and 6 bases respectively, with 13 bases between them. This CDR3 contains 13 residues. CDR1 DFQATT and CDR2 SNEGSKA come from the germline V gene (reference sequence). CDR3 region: CSARPAGRSEAFF. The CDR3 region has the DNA TGCAGTGCTAGACCGGCAGGTCGGTCTGAAGCTTTCTTT.

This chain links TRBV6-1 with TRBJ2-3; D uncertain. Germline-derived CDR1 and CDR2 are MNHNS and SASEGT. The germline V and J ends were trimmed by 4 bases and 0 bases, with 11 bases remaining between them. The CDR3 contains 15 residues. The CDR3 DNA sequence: TGTGCCAGCAGTGCCCTACTTCCTAGCACAGATACGCAGTATTTT. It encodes CASSALLPSTDTQYF.

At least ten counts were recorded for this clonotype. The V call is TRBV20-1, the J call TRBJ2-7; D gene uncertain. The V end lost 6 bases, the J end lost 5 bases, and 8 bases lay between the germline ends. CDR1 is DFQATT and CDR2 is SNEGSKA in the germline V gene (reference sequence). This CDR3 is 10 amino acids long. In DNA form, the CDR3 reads TGCAGTGCCCTTGGCAACGAGCAGTACTTC. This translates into CSALGNEQYF.

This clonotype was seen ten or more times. As DNA, the CDR3 is TGTGCCAGCACTATAGGGGGGGCCTACAATGAGCAGTTCTTC. Amino acids: CASTIGGAYNEQFF. The V call is TRBV11-2, the J call TRBJ2-1, with D perhaps matching TRBD2 (7 bases). The V end lost 7 bases, the J end lost 2 bases, and 12 bases lay between the germline ends. The CDR3 is 14 amino acids. Germline CDR1 and CDR2: SGHAT and FQNNGV.

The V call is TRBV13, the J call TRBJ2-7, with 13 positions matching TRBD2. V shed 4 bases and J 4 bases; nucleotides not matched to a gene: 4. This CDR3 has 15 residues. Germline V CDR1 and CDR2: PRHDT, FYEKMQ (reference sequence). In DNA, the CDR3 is TGTGCCAGCAGCTCGGGACTAGCGGGAATTTACGAGCAGTACTTC. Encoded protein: CASSSGLAGIYEQYF.